Below, 29 T cell receptor beta chains from the same sample are listed, as sequenced in a study of beta chain features in type 1 diabetes (dated by TCRdb to 2017 to 2018). General findings and caveats noted by the study authors: A moderate but significant shortening of TCRB CDR3 length was observed in type 1 diabetes patients in all four CD4+ subsets.

The library was produced with the immunoSEQ multiplex PCR assay. The entire amount of isolated RNA was reverse transcribed using the High Capacity cDNA Reverse Transcription Kit, so the sequenced TCRB transcripts were expressed ones. Here the immuneACCESS table is served through TCRdb, limited to in-frame sequences with V and J called. Missing clones are a known gap in these copies; in checked studies unresolved V genes cover under half, and the rest lacks a known reason. A total of 150,000 or so clones appear in this sample, 8% to 9.5% of them only once. The top ten constitute 0.45% to 0.55% of the sample. The antigens of these receptors remain unknown. The sample was central memory CD4+ T cells from blood. The receptors derive from a woman aged 18-29 years with type 1 diabetes.

The DNA of the CDR3 is TGTGCCAGCAGCTCGACAGGGAACGGGTATGGCTACACCTTC. It translates to CASSSTGNGYGYTF. The rearrangement uses TRBV11-2 and TRBJ1-2; 7 bases agree with TRBD1. CDR3 length: 14 amino acids. With V trimmed by 4 bases and J by 5 bases, 7 bases remained unmatched. Germline values: CDR1 SGHAT, CDR2 FQNNGV. The full variable domain, rest sourced from reference TRBV11-2 and TRBJ1-2, is EAGVAQSPRYKIIEKRQSVAFWCNPISGHATLYWYQQILGQGPKLLIQFQNNGVVDDSQLPKDRFSAERLKGVDSTLKIQPAKLEDSAVYLCASSSTGNGYGYTFGSGTRLTVV.

The rearrangement uses TRBV18 and TRBJ2-3, with TRBD2 matching over 7 bases. Germline trimming cut 8 bases from V and 5 bases from J; bases unmatched to any gene: 10. CDR1 and CDR2 (germline): KGHSH, LQKENI. The CDR3 runs 14 residues. As DNA, the CDR3 is TGTGCCAGCCGAGCCAGCGGGGCCTTAGATACGCAGTATTTT. It specifies CASRASGALDTQYF.

This rearrangement joins TRBV5-1 to TRBJ2-2, with 11 nucleotides matching TRBD2. CDR1 and CDR2 (germline): SGHRS, YFSETQ. The ends lost 4 bases at V and 4 bases at J; junction bases unmatched: 3. The CDR3 has 15 residues. CDR3 residues: CASSAGTSGTGELFF. The CDR3 DNA sequence: TGCGCCAGCAGCGCCGGGACTAGCGGCACCGGGGAGCTGTTTTTT.

The chain's CDR3 is CASSPGRAYEQYF. The CDR3 DNA reads as TGTGCCAGCAGCCCCGGGAGGGCCTACGAGCAGTACTTC. The genes are TRBV6-6 and TRBJ2-7; 8 bases match TRBD2. The ends lost 6 bases at V and 2 bases at J; junction bases unmatched: 3. This CDR3 has 13 amino acids. Germline V gene lookup returns CDR1 MNHNY and CDR2 SVGAGI (reference sequence).

The V and J genes are TRBV7-3 and TRBJ2-3; 7 positions agree with TRBD2. The V segment lost 6 bases and the J segment 0 bases; nucleotides outside the gene matches: 6. This CDR3 has 15 amino acids. The germline V gene has CDR1 SGHTA and CDR2 FQGTGA. The CDR3 nucleotides read TGTGCCAGCAGTTTAGCGGGCCTTAGCACAGATACGCAGTATTTT. The encoded protein is CASSLAGLSTDTQYF.

This clone was recorded a few times. The V call is TRBV4-1, the J call TRBJ2-4, with TRBD1 identical over 10 bases. The CDR3 consists of 16 residues. CDR1 is MGHRA, CDR2 YSYEKL, per germline. V lost 3 bases to trimming and J lost 6 bases; unmatched junction nucleotides: 8. For the CDR3, the DNA is TGCGCCAGCAGCCAGGGTCAAGACAGGGGGCGAAACATTCAGTACTTC. Its protein product is CASSQGQDRGRNIQYF.

This sequence joins TRBV2 and TRBJ2-1; D might be TRBD1 (6 bases). The CDR3 has 16 amino acids. Germline V lookup: CDR1 SNHLY, CDR2 FYNNEI. V lost 1 base to trimming and J lost 3 bases, with 13 bases between them. The CDR3 region has the DNA TGTGCCAGCAGTGAAGTGAAGGGCAGGGGCTACAATGAGCAGTTCTTC. It specifies CASSEVKGRGYNEQFF.

The sample holds a few counts of this clone. The V gene is TRBV29-1, the J gene TRBJ2-4; 7 bases agree with TRBD1. The trim removed 4 bases at V and 6 bases at J, leaving 27 bases unmatched. The CDR3 consists of 20 residues. From germline, CDR1 is SQVTM and CDR2 ANQGSEA. The CDR3 reads CSVVGAMGQRNSGVGNIQYF. In DNA form, the CDR3 reads TGCAGCGTTGTGGGGGCGATGGGACAGAGAAATTCAGGTGTGGGAAACATTCAGTACTTC.

This rearrangement joins TRBV5-4 to TRBJ2-7; 9 bases are shared with TRBD1. The CDR3 extends over 16 amino acids. Germline CDR1 reads SGHNT; CDR2 reads YYREEE (reference sequence). V dropped 4 bases and J dropped 6; count of bases not matched to a gene: 14. DNA of the CDR3: TGTGCCAGCAGCCCACACCCGGGACAGGGACAGGGCGAGCAGTACTTC. Translated: CASSPHPGQGQGEQYF.

The chain carries TRBV6-5 and TRBJ2-2; 7 nucleotides line up with TRBD1. Per germline, CDR1 MNHEY and CDR2 SVGAGI. V shed 7 bases and J 5 bases; nucleotides not matched to a gene: 7. The CDR3 is 14 amino acids. The DNA of the CDR3 is TGTGCCAGCACACGGGACAGTAAGACCGGGGAGCTGTTTTTT. The encoded protein is CASTRDSKTGELFF.

The chain uses TRBV29-1 and TRBJ1-4, with D perhaps TRBD1 (5 bases). Germline CDR1 and CDR2: SQVTM and ANQGSEA. Trimming cost V 3 bases and J 6 bases, with 11 bases left between them. The CDR3 is 13 residues long. The CDR3: CSVDAGRDEKLFF. CDR3 DNA sequence: TGCAGCGTTGATGCAGGGAGGGATGAAAAACTGTTTTTT.

There are a few counts of this clone. This chain connects TRBV27 to TRBJ1-1, with D unclear. The CDR3 extends over 11 amino acids. V lost 4 bases, J lost 11 bases, and 11 bases lay in between. CDR1 and CDR2 (germline): MNHEY, SMNVEV (reference sequence). The DNA for the CDR3 is TGTGCCAGCAGTTCGTACGATGGCGCTTTCTTT. It translates to CASSSYDGAFF.

Concerning this clone: One junction end does not reproduce the germline sequence, and a read error may be involved. The chain joins TRBV6-1 to TRBJ1-2, with D perhaps matching TRBD1 (5 bases). The CDR3 totals 13 residues. Germline CDR1 reads MNHNS; CDR2 reads SASEGT. This chain's CDR3 is CASREDSHYGYTF. CDR3 sequence (DNA): TGTGCCAGCAGGGAAGACAGCCACTATGGCTACACCTTC.

This clone was seen more than once but under ten times. Here the CDR3 DNA reads TGTGCCAGCAGTTCCAGGGTGCTCGAGCAGTACTTC. Its protein product is CASSSRVLEQYF. The chain employs TRBV6-5 and TRBJ2-7, with D perhaps TRBD1 (5 bases). The germline gives CDR1 MNHEY, CDR2 SVGAGI. V was shortened by 4 bases and J by 6 bases, with 10 bases between the two germline ends. This CDR3 comprises 12 residues.

This clone has a handful of counts. V gene TRBV19 combines with J gene TRBJ2-1, with D tentatively TRBD1 (6 bases). V dropped 4 bases and J dropped 7 bases, with 20 bases sitting between them. Per germline, CDR1 LNHDA and CDR2 SQIVND (reference sequence). The CDR3 is 16 residues long. CDR3 nucleotide sequence: TGTGCCAGTAGTAAAATGGTGGCAGGGGTAGGGAATGAGCAGTTCTTC. This codes for CASSKMVAGVGNEQFF.

The gene calls are TRBV19 and TRBJ1-3; D not certain. Trimming cost V 9 bases and J 4 bases, with 19 bases left between them. Germline values: CDR1 LNHDA, CDR2 SQIVND (reference sequence). This CDR3 comprises 15 residues. The CDR3 region has the DNA TGTGCCAGCCCCACCGGCTCGAGGTCCGGAAACACCATATATTTT. The encoded protein is CASPTGSRSGNTIYF.

This clone occurred a few times. This sequence joins TRBV18 and TRBJ1-6; TRBD1 matches 9 bases. The CDR3 is 15 residues long. V dropped 9 bases and J dropped 7; count of bases not matched to a gene: 10. Looked up from germline, CDR1 is KGHSH and CDR2 is LQKENI. This chain's CDR3 is CASSRDRVRNSPLHF. The CDR3 DNA reads TGTGCCAGTTCTAGGGACAGGGTTCGGAATTCACCCCTCCACTTT.

A few counts support this clone. The chain couples TRBV10-2 to TRBJ2-5; 8 positions match TRBD2. J lost 6 bases, V lost 8 bases, and 2 bases had no gene match. The germline V gene has CDR1 WSHSY and CDR2 SAAADI. This CDR3 region has 11 residues. The CDR3 here is CASRGGQTQYF. CDR3 in DNA: TGCGCCAGCCGGGGGGGACAGACCCAGTACTTC.

This clone was recorded at least ten times. The rearrangement links TRBV13 to TRBJ1-1, with D possibly matching TRBD1 (5 bases). The germline gives CDR1 PRHDT, CDR2 FYEKMQ (reference sequence). Trimming pared 2 bases from V and 1 base from J, leaving 5 bases between. The CDR3 loop spans 13 amino acids. CDR3 sequence reads: CASSLTGNTEAFF. The CDR3 DNA reads as TGTGCCAGCAGCTTAACAGGGAACACTGAAGCTTTCTTT.

The chain has TRBV11-2 and TRBJ2-1; D may be TRBD2 (5 bases). With 0 bases removed from V and 4 bases from J, the gap between germline ends came to 16 bases. Germline CDR1 SGHAT, CDR2 FQNNGV. CDR3 length: 17 amino acids. CDR3 residues: CASSLDYSSLWYNEQFF. The CDR3 nucleotides read TGTGCCAGCAGCTTAGATTACTCTAGCCTTTGGTACAATGAGCAGTTCTTC. Complete variable domain (other parts from reference TRBV11-2 and TRBJ2-1): EAGVAQSPRYKIIEKRQSVAFWCNPISGHATLYWYQQILGQGPKLLIQFQNNGVVDDSQLPKDRFSAERLKGVDSTLKIQPAKLEDSAVYLCASSLDYSSLWYNEQFFGPGTRLTVL.

The chain combines TRBV6-6 with TRBJ2-3; a weak D match, TRBD2 (7 bases). Trimming shortened V by 6 bases and J by 3 bases, and 19 bases separated the two germline ends. This CDR3 has 16 residues. CDR1 and CDR2 from the germline V gene are MNHNY and SVGAGI (reference sequence). The CDR3 DNA follows: TGTGCCAGCAGCCGACTCGGCGGGGGCGAGACAGATACGCAGTATTTT. Its translation: CASSRLGGGETDTQYF.

The chain has TRBV19 and TRBJ1-5, with TRBD1 as a possible D gene (5 bases). Germline assignment: CDR1 LNHDA and CDR2 SQIVND (reference sequence). V was pared by 7 bases and J by 6 bases, with 16 bases between. The CDR3 length is 14 residues. CDR3 in amino acids: CASKEGRGPQPQHF. The CDR3 coding sequence is TGTGCCAGTAAGGAAGGAAGGGGTCCTCAGCCCCAGCATTTT.

This sequence joins TRBV18 and TRBJ2-5; TRBD1 agrees at 11 bases. Losses at the gene ends were 3 bases for V and 0 bases for J; bases not matched to a gene: 6. The CDR3 loop spans 17 amino acids. Looked up from germline, CDR1 is KGHSH and CDR2 is LQKENI. The chain's CDR3 is CASSPGQGDWYQETQYF. CDR3 DNA: TGTGCCAGCTCACCGGGACAGGGGGATTGGTACCAAGAGACCCAGTACTTC.

Details on this clone: The same CDR3 arises from other DNA sequences in this sample as well. J is TRBJ1-5 and V is TRBV6-5; D is uncertain. V was shortened by 0 bases and J by 5 bases, with 5 bases between the two germline ends. Looked up from germline, CDR1 is MNHEY and CDR2 is SVGAGI. The CDR3 is made up of 13 amino acids. The CDR3 DNA sequence: TGTGCCAGCAGTTACTCGACTGATCAGCCCCAGCATTTT. This encodes CASSYSTDQPQHF.

This chain uses TRBV11-2 with TRBJ1-1, with D hard to call. Per germline, CDR1 SGHAT and CDR2 FQNNGV. Trimming left V 5 bases short and J 0 bases short, with 4 bases between. This CDR3 comprises 12 residues. This CDR3 reads CASSLLNTEAFF. In DNA form, the CDR3 reads TGTGCCAGCAGCCTACTGAACACTGAAGCTTTCTTT.

This clone was seen more than once but under ten times. The gene calls are TRBV2 and TRBJ1-1; D not certain. Trimming removed 7 bases at V and 5 bases at J, with 14 bases between. Germline V lookup: CDR1 SNHLY, CDR2 FYNNEI. This CDR3 comprises 13 residues. The CDR3 region has the DNA TGTGCCAGCATCTTCCGTCGGGATACTGAAGCTTTCTTT. It yields the protein CASIFRRDTEAFF.

This clone was recorded a few times. V and J are TRBV18 and TRBJ2-7; TRBD1 matches 8 bases. The junction had 4 bases not matched to a gene; V was cut back by 4 bases and J by 2 bases. CDR3 length: 14 residues. CDR1 KGHSH and CDR2 LQKENI come from the germline V gene. The DNA for the CDR3 is TGTGCCAGCTCACAGTGGACAGGGCCCTACGAGCAGTACTTC. Translation gives CASSQWTGPYEQYF.

This clone was observed a few times. V usage is TRBV2 and J usage is TRBJ2-5; possible D gene TRBD1, 5 bases. The CDR3 loop spans 14 amino acids. Germline-derived CDR1 and CDR2 are SNHLY and FYNNEI. V was clipped by 3 bases and J by 5 bases, with 13 bases between them. The CDR3 region is CASSEARGGETQYF. CDR3 sequence (DNA): TGTGCCAGCAGTGAGGCAAGGGGTGGGGAGACCCAGTACTTC.

This chain uses TRBV7-3 with TRBJ2-1, with 8 bases aligning to TRBD1. The J segment lost 7 bases and the V segment lost 2 bases, leaving 7 bases of the junction unmatched. CDR1 and CDR2 from the germline V gene are SGHTA and FQGTGA. This CDR3 comprises 15 residues. The CDR3 region has the DNA TGTGCCAGCAGCTTAGACAGGGGCGGCCTTAATGAGCAGTTCTTC. Translation gives CASSLDRGGLNEQFF.